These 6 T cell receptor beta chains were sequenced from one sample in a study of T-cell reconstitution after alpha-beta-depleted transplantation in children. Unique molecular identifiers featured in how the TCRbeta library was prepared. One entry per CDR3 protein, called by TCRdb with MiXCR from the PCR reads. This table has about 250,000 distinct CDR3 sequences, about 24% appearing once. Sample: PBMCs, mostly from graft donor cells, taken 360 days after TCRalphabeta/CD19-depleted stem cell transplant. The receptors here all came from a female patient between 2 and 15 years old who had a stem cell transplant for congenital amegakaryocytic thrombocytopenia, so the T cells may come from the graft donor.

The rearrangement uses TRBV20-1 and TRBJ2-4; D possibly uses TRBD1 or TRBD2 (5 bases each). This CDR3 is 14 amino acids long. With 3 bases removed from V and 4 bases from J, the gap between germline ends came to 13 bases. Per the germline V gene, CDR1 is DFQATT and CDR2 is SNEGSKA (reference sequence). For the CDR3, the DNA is TGCAGTGCTAGCGCCACTGGGGGAAAAAACATTCAGTACTTC. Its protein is CSASATGGKNIQYF.

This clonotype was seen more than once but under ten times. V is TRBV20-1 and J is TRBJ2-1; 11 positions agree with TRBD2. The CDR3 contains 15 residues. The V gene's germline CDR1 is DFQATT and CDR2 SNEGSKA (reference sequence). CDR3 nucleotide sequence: TGCAGCGCACATACGACTAGCGGGATGGACAATGAGCAGTTCTTC. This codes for CSAHTTSGMDNEQFF.

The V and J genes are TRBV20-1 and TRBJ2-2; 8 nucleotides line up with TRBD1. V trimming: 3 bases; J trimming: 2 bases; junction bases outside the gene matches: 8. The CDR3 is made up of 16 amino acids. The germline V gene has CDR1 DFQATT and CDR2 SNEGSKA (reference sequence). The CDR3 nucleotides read TGCAGTGCTAGCAAAACGACAGGGGTAAACACCGGGGAGCTGTTTTTT. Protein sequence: CSASKTTGVNTGELFF.

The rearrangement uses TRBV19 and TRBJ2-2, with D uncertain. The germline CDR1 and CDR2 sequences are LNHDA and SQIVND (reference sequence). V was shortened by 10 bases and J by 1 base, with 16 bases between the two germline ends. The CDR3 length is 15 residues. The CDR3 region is CAISPVRQNTGELFF. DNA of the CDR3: TGTGCCATCAGCCCGGTGAGACAGAACACCGGGGAGCTGTTTTTT.

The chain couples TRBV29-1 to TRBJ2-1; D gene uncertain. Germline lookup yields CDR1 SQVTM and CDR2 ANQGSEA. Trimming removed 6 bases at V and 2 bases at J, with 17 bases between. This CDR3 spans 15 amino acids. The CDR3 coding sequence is TGCAGCGTCGCGAAGGATTACTCGGCCTACAATGAGCAGTTCTTC. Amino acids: CSVAKDYSAYNEQFF.

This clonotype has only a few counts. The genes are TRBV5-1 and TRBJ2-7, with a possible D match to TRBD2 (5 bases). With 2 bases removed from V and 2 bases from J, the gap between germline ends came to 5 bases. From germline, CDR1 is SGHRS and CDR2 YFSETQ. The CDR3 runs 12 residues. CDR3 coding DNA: TGCGCCAGCAGCTTCGGGACCTACGAGCAGTACTTC. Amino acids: CASSFGTYEQYF.